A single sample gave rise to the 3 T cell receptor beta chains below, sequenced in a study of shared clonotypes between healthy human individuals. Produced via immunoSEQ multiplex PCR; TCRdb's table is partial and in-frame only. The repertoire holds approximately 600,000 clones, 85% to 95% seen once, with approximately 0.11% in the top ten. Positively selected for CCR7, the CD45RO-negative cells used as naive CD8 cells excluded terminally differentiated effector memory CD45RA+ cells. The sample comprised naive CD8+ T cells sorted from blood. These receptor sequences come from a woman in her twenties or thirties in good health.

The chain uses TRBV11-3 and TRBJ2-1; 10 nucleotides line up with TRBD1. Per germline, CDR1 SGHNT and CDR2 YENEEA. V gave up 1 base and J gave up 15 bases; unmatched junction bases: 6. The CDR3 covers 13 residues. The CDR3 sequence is CASSLGTGGEVFF. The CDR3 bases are TGTGCCAGCAGCTTAGGGACAGGGGGTGAGGTGTTCTTC.

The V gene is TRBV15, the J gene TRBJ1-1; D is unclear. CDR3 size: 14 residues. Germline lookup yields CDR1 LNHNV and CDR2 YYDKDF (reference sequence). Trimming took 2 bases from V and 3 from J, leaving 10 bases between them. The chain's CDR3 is CATSRPTEYTEAFF. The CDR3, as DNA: TGTGCCACCAGCAGACCCACAGAATACACTGAAGCTTTCTTT.

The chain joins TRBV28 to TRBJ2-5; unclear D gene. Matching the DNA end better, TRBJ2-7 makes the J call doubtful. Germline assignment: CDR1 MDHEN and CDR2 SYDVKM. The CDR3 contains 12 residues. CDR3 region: CASGYIDYEQYF. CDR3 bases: TGTGCCAGCGGGTATATCGATTACGAGCAGTACTTC.